These 24 T cell receptor beta chains came from one sample sequenced in a study of neurological immune-mediated disorders. TCRdb passed the 5' RACE reads through MiXCR, listing each CDR3 protein once. The table includes about 52,000 distinct CDR3 sequences, 3.8% detected once. Input material: PBMCs. The receptors were gathered from a man in his sixties with multiple sclerosis.

This clonotype was seen at least ten times. V usage is TRBV7-2 and J usage is TRBJ2-5, with 10 bases fitting TRBD2. There are 13 residues in the CDR3. CDR1 and CDR2 from the germline V gene are SGHTA and FQGNSA. V lost 8 bases, J lost 4 bases, and 4 bases stayed unmatched. CDR3 sequence (DNA): TGTGCCAGCCATCTAGCGGGGGCAGAGACCCAGTACTTC. Translated: CASHLAGAETQYF.

This clonotype has at least ten counts. The rearrangement uses TRBV7-8 and TRBJ2-2; D gene ambiguous. Looked up from germline, CDR1 is SGHVS and CDR2 is FQNEAQ. CDR3 length: 14 amino acids. V dropped 0 bases and J dropped 6 bases, with 8 bases sitting between them. CDR3 nucleotide sequence: TGTGCCAGCAGCTTAGCTCACAGCGCCGGGGAGCTGTTTTTT. This gives the protein CASSLAHSAGELFF. The full variable domain, rest sourced from reference TRBV7-8 and TRBJ2-2, is GAGVSQSPRYKVAKRGQDVALRCDPISGHVSLFWYQQALGQGPEFLTYFQNEAQLDKSGLPSDRFFAERPEGSVSTLKIQRTQQEDSAVYLCASSLAHSAGELFFGEGSRLTVL.

This clonotype came up many times. This chain uses TRBV3-1 with TRBJ1-3, with D tentatively TRBD1 (5 bases). The CDR3 loop spans 13 amino acids. Germline assignment: CDR1 LGHDT and CDR2 YNNKEL (reference sequence). V was shortened by 4 bases and J by 8 bases, with 12 bases between the two germline ends. CDR3 residues: CASSLRQRDTIYF. The CDR3 DNA sequence: TGTGCCAGCAGCCTGAGACAGAGAGACACCATATATTTT.

This clonotype was found many times. In nucleotides, the CDR3 is TGCAGTGCTAGAGAGGCCCTACCACAGCCCCAGCATTTT. Translated: CSAREALPQPQHF. The chain recombines TRBV20-1 with TRBJ1-5; D call uncertain. The CDR3 contains 13 residues. Between the trimmed V and J ends, which lost 0 bases and 7 bases, there was a span of 10 bases. Germline V lookup: CDR1 DFQATT, CDR2 SNEGSKA (reference sequence).

The genes are TRBV4-2 and TRBJ2-3; D uncertain. Trimming pared 1 base from V and 3 bases from J, leaving 5 bases between. The CDR3 runs 13 residues. The germline V gene has CDR1 LGHNA and CDR2 YNFKEQ. The CDR3 loop reads CASSQGETDTQYF. CDR3 bases: TGTGCCAGCAGCCAAGGGGAAACAGATACGCAGTATTTT.

There are many counts of this clonotype. This chain uses TRBV5-1 with TRBJ2-1, with TRBD2 matching 10 bases. The ends lost 4 bases at V and 10 bases at J; junction bases unmatched: 11. There are 15 residues in the CDR3. Germline values: CDR1 SGHRS, CDR2 YFSETQ. This CDR3 is CASSPSGLANPEQFF. CDR3 sequence (DNA): TGCGCCAGCAGCCCCTCGGGACTAGCGAATCCCGAGCAGTTCTTC.

The chain links TRBV7-7 to TRBJ2-7, with a weak D call TRBD2 (8 bases). V lost 1 base, J lost 5 bases, and 24 bases lay in between. The CDR3 covers 18 residues. CDR1 is SSHAT, CDR2 FNYEAQ, per germline (reference sequence). This CDR3 reads CASSLDRDRQRERNEQYF. The CDR3 DNA is TGTGCCAGCAGCTTAGACCGGGACAGACAGCGGGAGAGGAACGAGCAGTACTTC. The complete variable domain, with remaining parts taken from reference TRBV7-7 and TRBJ2-7, reads GAGVSQSPRYKVTKRGQDVTLRCDPISSHATLYWYQQALGQGPEFLTYFNYEAQPDKSGLPSDRFSAERPEGSISTLTIQRTEQRDSAMYRCASSLDRDRQRERNEQYFGPGTRLTVT.

As to this clonotype: One junction end disagrees with the germline gene, perhaps due to a read error. V is TRBV10-3 and J is TRBJ1-2; D is ambiguous. Germline V CDR1 and CDR2: ENHRY, SYGVKD. The length of the CDR3 is 15 residues. Here the CDR3 DNA reads TGTGCCATCAGTGAGTCGGCACAGCTGAACTATGGCTACACCTTT. The encoded protein is CAISESAQLNYGYTF.

In its sample, this clonotype was seen a few times. The chain has TRBV15 and TRBJ2-5; D is perhaps TRBD1 (5 bases). V dropped 1 base and J dropped 3 bases, with 9 bases sitting between them. The CDR3 consists of 14 residues. Germline CDR1 and CDR2: LNHNV and YYDKDF (reference sequence). CDR3 nucleotide sequence: TGTGCCACCAGCAGAGCGGGCAGGGAAGAGACCCAGTACTTC. Its protein is CATSRAGREETQYF.

This clonotype was observed many times. This chain joins TRBV2 and TRBJ1-4; D remains unclear. V was trimmed by 4 bases and J by 4 bases, leaving 10 bases between them. CDR1 is SNHLY and CDR2 is FYNNEI in the germline V gene. The CDR3 is made up of 14 amino acids. CDR3 amino acids: CASSARRVNEKLFF. Here the CDR3 DNA reads TGTGCCAGCAGTGCGAGGCGGGTTAATGAAAAACTGTTTTTT. Variable domain in full (rest from reference TRBV2 and TRBJ1-4): EPEVTQTPSHQVTQMGQEVILRCVPISNHLYFYWYRQILGQKVEFLVSFYNNEISEKSEIFDDQFSVERPDGSNFTLKIRSTKLEDSAMYFCASSARRVNEKLFFGSGTQLSVL.

Many counts were recorded for this clonotype. The V gene is TRBV3-1, the J gene TRBJ2-2; 7 positions agree with TRBD1. The ends lost 3 bases at V and 6 bases at J; junction bases unmatched: 4. The CDR3 totals 14 residues. CDR1 is LGHDT, CDR2 YNNKEL, per germline (reference sequence). CDR3 coding DNA: TGTGCCAGCAGCCAGACAGGGTATGCCGGGGAGCTGTTTTTT. It yields the protein CASSQTGYAGELFF.

This clonotype was counted at least ten times. The chain joins TRBV20-1 to TRBJ2-3; the D gene is possibly TRBD1 (5 bases). The CDR3 has 16 residues. Germline lookup yields CDR1 DFQATT and CDR2 SNEGSKA (reference sequence). V lost 6 bases and J 2 bases, leaving 21 bases between the germline ends. The CDR3 coding sequence is TGCAGTGCCACCCCCGGACCAGGGAAGTCCACAGATACGCAGTATTTT. This sequence encodes CSATPGPGKSTDTQYF.

The V call is TRBV5-1, the J call TRBJ2-1; D gene uncertain. Germline V gene sequence: CDR1 SGHRS, CDR2 YFSETQ. Trimming removed 0 bases from V and 0 bases from J, with 13 bases in between. CDR3 size: 17 residues. The CDR3 is CASSLAGAGISYNEQFF. The CDR3 nucleotides are TGCGCCAGCAGCTTGGCCGGCGCAGGAATCTCCTACAATGAGCAGTTCTTC.

The rearrangement joins TRBV20-1 to TRBJ1-2, with D hard to call. The germline V gene has CDR1 DFQATT and CDR2 SNEGSKA (reference sequence). CDR3 length equals 11 residues. The CDR3 DNA follows: TGCAGCCCCCGAGGGCCCTATGGCTACACCTTC. Translating gives CSPRGPYGYTF.

This clonotype has only a few counts. The V and J genes are TRBV28 and TRBJ2-7; D perhaps matches TRBD1 (6 bases). Trimming removed 5 bases at V and 0 bases at J, with 17 bases between. The germline CDR1 and CDR2 sequences are MDHEN and SYDVKM. The CDR3 has 16 amino acids. The CDR3: CASSPGDTASSYEQYF. CDR3 DNA: TGTGCCAGCAGTCCAGGGGATACGGCCAGCTCCTACGAGCAGTACTTC. The variable domain in full, completed from reference TRBV28 and TRBJ2-7, reads DVKVTQSSRYLVKRTGEKVFLECVQDMDHENMFWYRQDPGLGLRLIYFSYDVKMKEKGDIPEGYSVSREKKERFSLILESASTNQTSMYLCASSPGDTASSYEQYFGPGTRLTVT.

This clonotype was detected ten times or more. The rearrangement links TRBV5-6 to TRBJ2-5; D ambiguous. This CDR3 region has 16 residues. Germline-derived CDR1 and CDR2 are SGHDT and YYEEEE. Trimming stripped 1 base from V and 2 bases from J, with 15 bases between. DNA of the CDR3: TGTGCCAGCAGCTTGAGAACTGCCCCTAGGCAAGAGACCCAGTACTTC. This codes for CASSLRTAPRQETQYF.

The V gene is TRBV5-1, the J gene TRBJ1-1, with D possibly being TRBD1 (5 bases). Germline CDR1 reads SGHRS; CDR2 reads YFSETQ. V lost 1 base and J 7 bases, leaving 11 bases between the germline ends. This CDR3 is built from 13 residues. The CDR3 DNA sequence: TGCGCCAGCAGCTTGTCTGTCACAGGTGAAGCTTTCTTT. Protein sequence: CASSLSVTGEAFF.

In its sample, this clonotype was seen many times. The chain couples TRBV20-1 to TRBJ1-2; TRBD1 matches at 8 bases. The junction had 3 bases not matched to a gene; V was cut back by 5 bases and J by 4 bases. This CDR3 region has 12 residues. Germline V gives CDR1 DFQATT, CDR2 SNEGSKA (reference sequence). Here the CDR3 DNA reads TGCAGTGCTCACAGGGGGTTCTATGGCTACACCTTC. Amino acid sequence: CSAHRGFYGYTF.

Ten or more counts support this clonotype. The chain couples TRBV6-1 to TRBJ1-2; D gene ambiguous. This CDR3 spans 12 amino acids. Germline lookup yields CDR1 MNHNS and CDR2 SASEGT. Trimming removed 4 bases from V and 5 bases from J, with 8 bases in between. The CDR3 is CASSVTAYGYTF. As DNA, the CDR3 is TGTGCCAGCAGTGTAACAGCGTATGGCTACACCTTC.

In its sample, this clonotype was seen many times. The chain carries TRBV20-1 and TRBJ1-1; no clear D gene. V gave up 5 bases and J gave up 4 bases, with 11 bases separating them. CDR1 is DFQATT, CDR2 SNEGSKA, per germline (reference sequence). CDR3 size: 12 residues. This chain's CDR3 is CSAATPTTEAFF. For the CDR3, the DNA is TGCAGTGCTGCGACCCCCACCACTGAAGCTTTCTTT.

This clonotype was observed at least ten times. This sequence joins TRBV4-2 and TRBJ2-2; D is perhaps TRBD2 (5 bases). There are 13 residues in the CDR3. The germline V gene has CDR1 LGHNA and CDR2 YNFKEQ. The germline V and J ends were trimmed by 8 bases and 4 bases, with 11 bases remaining between them. The CDR3 here is CASSGLFTGELFF. CDR3 sequence (DNA): TGTGCCAGCTCCGGACTGTTCACCGGGGAGCTGTTTTTT.

This chain connects TRBV5-4 to TRBJ2-2; 11 bases line up with TRBD2. V shed 4 bases and J 5 bases; nucleotides not matched to a gene: 10. The CDR3 runs 17 residues. Germline CDR1 SGHNT, CDR2 YYREEE (reference sequence). Here the CDR3 DNA reads TGTGCCAGCAGCCGGACTCCGGGACTAGCGGCTACCGGGGAGCTGTTTTTT. It is translated as CASSRTPGLAATGELFF.

This clonotype was seen ten or more times. The J gene is TRBJ2-5, the V gene TRBV7-2; no firm D call. Trimming left V 4 bases short and J 2 bases short, with 14 bases between. Germline CDR1 and CDR2: SGHTA and FQGNSA. This CDR3 is built from 15 residues. The CDR3 nucleotides are TGTGCCAGCAGCTCTCGGGTTTCGCGGCAAGAGACCCAGTACTTC. Translation gives CASSSRVSRQETQYF.

This clonotype is termed medium-sized (0.01 to 0.1%). The chain carries TRBV7-8 and TRBJ1-1; D remains ambiguous. The CDR3 is made up of 15 amino acids. V was pared by 2 bases and J by 0 bases, with 10 bases between. Germline CDR1 is SGHVS and CDR2 is FQNEAQ. CDR3 residues: CASSLMGTMNTEAFF. In nucleotides, the CDR3 is TGTGCCAGCAGCTTAATGGGTACCATGAACACTGAAGCTTTCTTT.